Listed below are T cell receptor beta chains from one sample, sequenced in a study of blood T cells in healthy people across ages. One entry per CDR3 protein, called by TCRdb with MiXCR from the 5' RACE reads. The sample contains about 970,000 distinct CDR3 sequences, around 54% of which appear only once. The sample was blood. Receptors were obtained from a woman aged 55-69 years in good health. Both conserved end residues are part of each CDR3. A D gene is named only where the DNA matches it firmly. Clone size is shown for a subset of rows, as once, few, many or a class of expanded clone.

j_call v_call d_call clone_size cdr3_length cdr3_aa cdr3_nt
TRBJ1-1 TRBV4-1 - - 14 CASRLRTVNTEAFF TGCGCCAGCAGGCTAAGGACCGTGAACACTGAAGCTTTCTTT
TRBJ1-5 TRBV20-1 - - 12 CSAREADRPQHF TGCAGTGCTAGAGAAGCTGACAGGCCCCAGCATTTT
TRBJ2-7 TRBV7-9 - few 14 CASSPRLTKYEQYF TGTGCCAGCAGCCCCCGGTTGACCAAGTACGAGCAGTACTTC
TRBJ1-4 TRBV29-1 - - 14 CSVGAGTKGEKLFF TGCAGCGTCGGGGCCGGGACCAAGGGTGAAAAACTGTTTTTT
TRBJ2-7 TRBV4-2 - few 14 CASSQVLSDYEQYF TGTGCCAGCAGCCAAGTTCTGTCGGACTACGAGCAGTACTTC
TRBJ2-1 TRBV20-1 - - 12 CSASPFGREQFF TGCAGTGCTAGTCCTTTTGGGAGGGAGCAGTTCTTC
TRBJ1-2 TRBV21-1 - - 11 CASSLDRTLTF TGTGCCAGCAGCCTGGACAGAACTCTCACCTTC
TRBJ2-1 TRBV27 TRBD1 few 15 CASSFGTGAYNEQFF TGTGCCAGCAGTTTTGGGACAGGGGCATACAATGAGCAGTTCTTC
TRBJ2-7 TRBV6-5 TRBD2 - 14 CASSLTSGIWEQYF TGTGCCAGCAGCCTCACTAGCGGGATCTGGGAGCAGTACTTC
TRBJ1-4 TRBV12-3/TRBV12-4 TRBD1 - 14 CASSPRGKSEKLFF TGTGCCAGCAGCCCCAGGGGGAAGAGTGAAAAACTGTTTTTT
TRBJ2-5 TRBV25-1 - - 13 CASSEYGQETQYF TGTGCCAGCAGTGAATACGGCCAAGAGACCCAGTACTTC
TRBJ2-7 TRBV7-9 - few 15 CASSSSFRGSYEQYF TGTGCCAGCAGCTCCTCGTTTAGGGGCTCCTACGAGCAGTACTTC
TRBJ2-7 TRBV20-1 TRBD2 - 15 CSASKAGGSRYEQYF TGCAGTGCGTCGAAAGCGGGAGGTTCCAGGTACGAGCAGTACTTC
TRBJ2-3 TRBV18 TRBD1 - 20 CASSPKPGTVFESSTDTQYF TGTGCCAGCTCACCCAAACCGGGGACAGTGTTTGAATCCAGCACAGATACGCAGTATTTT
TRBJ2-7 TRBV10-3 - few 12 CAISGQGPEQYF TGTGCCATCAGTGGGCAGGGACCCGAGCAGTACTTC
TRBJ1-2 TRBV4-1 - - 12 CASSQVGGGYTF TGCGCCAGCAGCCAAGTGGGCGGTGGCTACACCTTC
TRBJ1-2 TRBV5-1 TRBD1 - 13 CASRPGQGPLYTF TGCGCCAGCAGACCCGGACAGGGGCCCCTCTACACCTTC
TRBJ2-7 TRBV7-6 - few 13 CASSSGPENEQYF TGTGCCAGCAGCTCGGGGCCTGAGAACGAGCAGTACTTC
TRBJ2-7 TRBV27 - few 15 CASSRTWLQAYEQYF TGTGCCAGCAGCCGGACGTGGTTACAAGCCTACGAGCAGTACTTC
TRBJ2-7 TRBV6-2/TRBV6-3 TRBD2 - 15 CASRDTSASYNEQYF TGTGCCAGCAGAGATACTAGCGCCTCCTACAATGAGCAGTACTTC
TRBJ2-5 TRBV29-1 - - 11 CSVENQETQYF TGCAGCGTTGAAAACCAAGAGACCCAGTACTTC
TRBJ2-7 TRBV12-3/TRBV12-4 - few 14 CASSFQAFAYEQYF TGTGCCAGCAGTTTTCAGGCTTTTGCCTACGAGCAGTACTTC
TRBJ2-7 TRBV25-1 - - 15 CASSDEGTLFYEQYF TGTGCCAGCAGTGATGAGGGGACGCTTTTCTACGAGCAGTACTTC
TRBJ2-4 TRBV10-1 TRBD2 - 20 CASSESLKLRLAVAKNIQYF TGCGCCAGCAGTGAGTCACTCAAATTAAGACTAGCGGTAGCCAAAAACATTCAGTACTTC
TRBJ2-2 TRBV20-1 - - 14 CSARPRANTGELFF TGCAGTGCTAGGCCTAGAGCGAACACCGGGGAGCTGTTTTTT
TRBJ2-7 TRBV9 - - 12 CASSALPGEQYF TGTGCCAGCAGCGCCCTCCCGGGGGAGCAGTACTTC
TRBJ2-3 TRBV4-3 TRBD1 - 16 CASSQDQGATTDTQYF TGCGCCAGCAGCCAAGACCAGGGGGCTACCACAGATACGCAGTATTTT